This TCR beta chain was captured in a study of blood T cells in healthy people across ages. In its sample, this clonotype was seen a few times. The antigen is unknown. This CDR3 has 17 residues. In germline, CDR1 is SGHTA, CDR2 FQGNSA. The V segment lost 3 bases and the J segment 3 bases; nucleotides outside the gene matches: 11. Donors were systemically healthy Caucasian individuals from Russia aged 6 to 90 years. Primed by a sample-barcoded 5' primer and a J-beta primer mix, a second PCR proceeded for about 6 to 12 cycles. TCRdb reanalysed the 5' RACE reads using MiXCR and keeps one entry per CDR3 protein. The table shows more than 550,000 distinct CDR3 sequences, with 20% to 25% occurring only once. General study points: Changes seen in expanded clonotypes were possibly confounded by donor CMV status left unknown.

The chain couples TRBV7-2 to TRBJ2-1; 7 bases agree with TRBD1. Sequenced: blood. This receptor was obtained from a man between 65 and 85 years old in good health. The CDR3 DNA is TGTGCCAGCAGCTTGACAGGGTCGGGACAAGTCTACAATGAGCAGTTCTTC. Translating it yields CASSLTGSGQVYNEQFF.